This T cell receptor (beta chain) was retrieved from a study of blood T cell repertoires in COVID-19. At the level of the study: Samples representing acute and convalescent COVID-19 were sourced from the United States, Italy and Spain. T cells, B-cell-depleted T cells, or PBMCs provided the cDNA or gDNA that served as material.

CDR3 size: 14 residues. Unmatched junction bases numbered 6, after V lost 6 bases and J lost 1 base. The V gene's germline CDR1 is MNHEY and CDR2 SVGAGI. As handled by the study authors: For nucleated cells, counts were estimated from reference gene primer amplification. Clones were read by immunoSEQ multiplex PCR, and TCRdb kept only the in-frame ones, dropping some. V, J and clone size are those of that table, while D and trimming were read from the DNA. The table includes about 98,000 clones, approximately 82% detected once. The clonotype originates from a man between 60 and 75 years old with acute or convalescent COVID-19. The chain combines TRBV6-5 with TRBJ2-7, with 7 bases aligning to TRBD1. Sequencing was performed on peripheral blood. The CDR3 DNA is TGTGCCAGCAGCTCCGACAGGGAATCCTACGAGCAGTACTTC. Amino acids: CASSSDRESYEQYF.